A selection of T cell receptor beta chains follows, all from one sample in a study of blood T cell repertoires in COVID-19. Libraries were prepared by immunoSEQ multiplex PCR; TCRdb keeps only in-frame clonotypes and omits some of them. The data contain tens of thousands of clones, about 93% of them seen just once; the ten biggest clones take up more than 8%. Input material: peripheral blood. These receptors all come from a human donor in a cohort sampled during active COVID-19. Both conserved end residues are part of each CDR3. Fields, in order: clone size, J gene, D gene, V gene, CDR3 DNA, CDR3 protein. D genes are given only for firm matches. Clone size appears in some rows only: once, few, many, or a class for an expanded clone.

NA	TRBJ2-1	TRBD2	TRBV11-2	TGTGCCAGCAGCCATTTACGGGGGGGCCTCAATGAGCAGTTCTTC	CASSHLRGGLNEQFF
many	TRBJ2-5	TRBD1	TRBV6-6	TGTGCCAGCAGTGATAGACAGGGCCCGCAAGAGACCCAGTACTTC	CASSDRQGPQETQYF
NA	TRBJ1-2	NA	TRBV6-1	TGTGCCAGCAGTGAAGGAGAGCCCGGCTACACCTTC	CASSEGEPGYTF
NA	TRBJ1-1	NA	TRBV24-1	TGTGCCACCAGGGCGGCGGGGAGGACTGAAGCTTTCTTT	CATRAAGRTEAFF
NA	TRBJ1-2	NA	TRBV7-9	TGTGCCAGCAGCTTCTCTTTACGAGACTATGGCTACACCTTC	CASSFSLRDYGYTF
NA	TRBJ2-7	TRBD2	TRBV11-2	TGTGCCAGCAGTAATCGGTTCGGGCGGGGGAACTCCTACGAGCAGTACTTC	CASSNRFGRGNSYEQYF
NA	TRBJ1-2	NA	TRBV7-2	TGTGCCAGCAGCCTAGACAGTACTCCGCCCTATGGCTACACCTTC	CASSLDSTPPYGYTF
NA	TRBJ2-7	TRBD1	TRBV4-1	TGCGCCAGCAGCCTCGACAGGGGGCGTTTAGAATACGAGCAGTACTTC	CASSLDRGRLEYEQYF
NA	TRBJ2-7	TRBD2	TRBV9	TGTGCCAGCAGCCCTCGGACTAGCGGGGGGGAGCAGTACTTC	CASSPRTSGGEQYF
NA	TRBJ2-7	NA	TRBV11-2	TGTGCCAGCAGCTCTCTCCCCCAGGGTCTGTTATACGAGCAGTACTTC	CASSSLPQGLLYEQYF
NA	TRBJ1-6	TRBD1	TRBV28	TGTGCCAGCAGCCTGACAGGGCCAGGCTCACCCCTCCACTTT	CASSLTGPGSPLHF